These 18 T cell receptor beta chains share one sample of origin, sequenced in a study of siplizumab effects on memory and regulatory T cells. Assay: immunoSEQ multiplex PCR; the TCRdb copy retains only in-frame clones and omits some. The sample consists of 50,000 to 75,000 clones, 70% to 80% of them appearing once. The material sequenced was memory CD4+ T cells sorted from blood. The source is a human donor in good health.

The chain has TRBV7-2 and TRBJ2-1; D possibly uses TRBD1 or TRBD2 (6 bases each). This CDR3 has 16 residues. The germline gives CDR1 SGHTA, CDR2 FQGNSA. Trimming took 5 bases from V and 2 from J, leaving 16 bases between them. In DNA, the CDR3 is TGTGCCAGCAGCCCCGGAGGGGGGTTCACCTACAATGAGCAGTTCTTC. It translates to CASSPGGGFTYNEQFF.

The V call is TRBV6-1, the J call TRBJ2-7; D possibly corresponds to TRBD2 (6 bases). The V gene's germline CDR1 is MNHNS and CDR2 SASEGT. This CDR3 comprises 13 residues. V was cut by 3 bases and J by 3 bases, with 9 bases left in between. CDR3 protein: CASSDPGSYEQYF. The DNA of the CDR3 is TGTGCCAGCAGTGACCCCGGGAGCTACGAGCAGTACTTC.

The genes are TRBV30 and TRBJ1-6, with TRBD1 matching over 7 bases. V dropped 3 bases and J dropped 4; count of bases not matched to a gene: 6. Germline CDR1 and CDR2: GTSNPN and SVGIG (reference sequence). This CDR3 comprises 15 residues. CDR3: CAWRDRDRYNSPLHF. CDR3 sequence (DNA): TGTGCCTGGAGGGACCGGGACAGATATAATTCACCCCTCCACTTT.

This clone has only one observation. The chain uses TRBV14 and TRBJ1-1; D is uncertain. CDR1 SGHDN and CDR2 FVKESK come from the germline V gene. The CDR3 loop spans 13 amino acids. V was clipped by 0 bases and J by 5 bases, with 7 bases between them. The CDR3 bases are TGTGCCAGCAGCCAAGATCTTCTGACTGAAGCTTTCTTT. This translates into CASSQDLLTEAFF.

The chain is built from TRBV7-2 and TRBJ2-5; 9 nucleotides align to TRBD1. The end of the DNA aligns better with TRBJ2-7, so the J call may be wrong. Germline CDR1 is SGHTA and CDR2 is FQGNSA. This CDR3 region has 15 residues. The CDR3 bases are TGTGCCAGCAGCCCGGGGACAGGGACCCCCTACGAGCAGTACTTC. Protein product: CASSPGTGTPYEQYF.

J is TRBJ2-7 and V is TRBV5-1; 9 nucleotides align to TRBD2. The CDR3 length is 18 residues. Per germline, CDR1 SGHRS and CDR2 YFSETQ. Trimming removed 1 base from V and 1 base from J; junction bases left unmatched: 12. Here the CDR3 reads CASSLMGAGGWESYEQYF. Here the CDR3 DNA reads TGCGCCAGCAGCTTGATGGGAGCGGGGGGTTGGGAGTCCTACGAGCAGTACTTC.

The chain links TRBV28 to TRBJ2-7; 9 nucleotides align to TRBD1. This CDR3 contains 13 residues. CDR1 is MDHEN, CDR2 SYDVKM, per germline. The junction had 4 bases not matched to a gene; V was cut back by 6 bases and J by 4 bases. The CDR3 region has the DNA TGTGCCAGCAGGACAGGGGGTCAGTACGAGCAGTACTTC. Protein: CASRTGGQYEQYF.

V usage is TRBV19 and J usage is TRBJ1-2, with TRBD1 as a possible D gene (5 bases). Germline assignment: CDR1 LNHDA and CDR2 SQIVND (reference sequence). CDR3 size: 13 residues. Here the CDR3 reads CATQADSNYGYTF. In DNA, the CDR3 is TGTGCAACCCAGGCCGACAGTAACTATGGCTACACCTTC.

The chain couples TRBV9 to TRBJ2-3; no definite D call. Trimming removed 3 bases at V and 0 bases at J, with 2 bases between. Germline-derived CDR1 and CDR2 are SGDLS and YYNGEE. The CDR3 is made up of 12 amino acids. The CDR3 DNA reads TGTGCCAGCAGCGGTAGCACAGATACGCAGTATTTT. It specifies CASSGSTDTQYF.

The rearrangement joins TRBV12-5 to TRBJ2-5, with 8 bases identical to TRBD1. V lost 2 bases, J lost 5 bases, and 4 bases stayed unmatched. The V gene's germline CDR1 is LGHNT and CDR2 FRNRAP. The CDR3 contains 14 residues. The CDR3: CASGLTGGMETQYF. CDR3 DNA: TGTGCTAGTGGTTTGACAGGGGGGATGGAGACCCAGTACTTC.

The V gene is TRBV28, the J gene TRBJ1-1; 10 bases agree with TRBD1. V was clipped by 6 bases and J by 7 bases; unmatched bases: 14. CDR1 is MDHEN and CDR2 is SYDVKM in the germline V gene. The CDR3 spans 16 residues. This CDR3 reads CASRAPPGQGSGEAFF. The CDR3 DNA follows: TGTGCCAGCAGGGCCCCTCCGGGACAGGGGTCGGGTGAAGCTTTCTTT.

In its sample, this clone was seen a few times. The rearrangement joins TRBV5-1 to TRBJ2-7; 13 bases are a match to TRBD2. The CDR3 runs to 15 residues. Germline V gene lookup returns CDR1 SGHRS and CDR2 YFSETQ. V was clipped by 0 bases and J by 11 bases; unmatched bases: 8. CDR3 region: CASSLGGTSGTEEYF. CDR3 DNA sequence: TGCGCCAGCAGCTTGGGAGGGACTAGCGGGACGGAAGAGTACTTC.

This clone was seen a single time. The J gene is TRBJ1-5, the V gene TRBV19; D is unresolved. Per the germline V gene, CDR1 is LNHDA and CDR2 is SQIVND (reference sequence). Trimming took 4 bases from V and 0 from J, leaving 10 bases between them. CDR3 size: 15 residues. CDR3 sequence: CASSTGPVSNQPQHF. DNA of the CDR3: TGTGCCAGTAGTACCGGCCCGGTTAGCAATCAGCCCCAGCATTTT.

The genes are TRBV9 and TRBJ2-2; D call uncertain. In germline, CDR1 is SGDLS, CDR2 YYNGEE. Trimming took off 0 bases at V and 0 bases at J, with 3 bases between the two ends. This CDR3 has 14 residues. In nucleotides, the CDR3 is TGTGCCAGCAGCGTAGCGGCGAACACCGGGGAGCTGTTTTTT. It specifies CASSVAANTGELFF.

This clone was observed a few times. The CDR3 loop reads CASSVAGTGPDTEAFF. CDR3 coding DNA: TGTGCCAGCAGCGTAGCCGGGACAGGGCCGGACACTGAAGCTTTCTTT. The chain links TRBV9 to TRBJ1-1, with 9 bases that match TRBD1. Germline CDR1 reads SGDLS; CDR2 reads YYNGEE. With 0 bases clipped from V and 3 bases from J, the junction kept 6 bases outside the gene matches. The CDR3 length is 16 residues. Full variable domain (rest looked up from reference TRBV9 and TRBJ1-1): DSGVTQTPKHLITATGQRVTLRCSPRSGDLSVYWYQQSLDQGLQFLIQYYNGEERAKGNILERFSAQQFPDLHSELNLSSLELGDSALYFCASSVAGTGPDTEAFFGQGTRLTVV.

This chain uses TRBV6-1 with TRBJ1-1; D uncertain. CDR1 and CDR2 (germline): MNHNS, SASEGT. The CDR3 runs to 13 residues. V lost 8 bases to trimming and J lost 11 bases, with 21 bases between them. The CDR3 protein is CASGYNMGSWAFF. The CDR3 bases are TGTGCCAGCGGGTACAACATGGGTTCGTGGGCTTTCTTT.

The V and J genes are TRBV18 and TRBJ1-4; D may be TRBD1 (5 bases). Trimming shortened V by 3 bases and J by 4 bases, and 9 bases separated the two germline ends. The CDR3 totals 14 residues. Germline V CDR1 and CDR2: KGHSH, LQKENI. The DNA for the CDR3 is TGTGCCAGCTCACCGTGGGGGGATAATGAAAAACTGTTTTTT. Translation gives CASSPWGDNEKLFF.

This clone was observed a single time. The CDR3 bases are TGTGCCAGCAGTGAAGTTTTGGGGGCCGCCGGGGAGCTGTTTTTT. Translated, it gives CASSEVLGAAGELFF. V is TRBV2 and J is TRBJ2-2, with a weak D call TRBD1 (6 bases). The V gene's germline CDR1 is SNHLY and CDR2 FYNNEI. The CDR3 runs 15 residues. V lost 1 base to trimming and J lost 6 bases, with 12 bases between them.